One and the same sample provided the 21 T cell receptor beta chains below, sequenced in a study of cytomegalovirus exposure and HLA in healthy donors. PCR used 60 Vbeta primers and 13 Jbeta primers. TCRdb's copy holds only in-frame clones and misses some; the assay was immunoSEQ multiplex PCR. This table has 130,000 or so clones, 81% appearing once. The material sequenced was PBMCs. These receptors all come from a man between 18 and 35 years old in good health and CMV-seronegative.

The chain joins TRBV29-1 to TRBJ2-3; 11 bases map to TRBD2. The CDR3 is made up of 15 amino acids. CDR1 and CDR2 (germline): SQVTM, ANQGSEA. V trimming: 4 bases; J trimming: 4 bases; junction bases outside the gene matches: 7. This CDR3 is CSVGILAGVPDTQYF. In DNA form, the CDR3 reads TGCAGCGTTGGGATACTAGCGGGGGTACCAGATACGCAGTATTTT.

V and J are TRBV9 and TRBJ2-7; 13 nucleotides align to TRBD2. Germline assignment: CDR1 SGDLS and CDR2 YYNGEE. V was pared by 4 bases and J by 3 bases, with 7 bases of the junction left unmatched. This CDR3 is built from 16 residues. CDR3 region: CASSRGLAGLGYEQYF. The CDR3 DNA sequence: TGTGCCAGCAGCCGGGGACTAGCGGGACTAGGCTACGAGCAGTACTTC.

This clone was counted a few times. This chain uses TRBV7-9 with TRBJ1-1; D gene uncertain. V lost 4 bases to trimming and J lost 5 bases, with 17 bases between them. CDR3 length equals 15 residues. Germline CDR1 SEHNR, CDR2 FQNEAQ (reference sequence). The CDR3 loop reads CASSSLTDGRTEAFF. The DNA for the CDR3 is TGTGCCAGCAGCTCCCTAACGGACGGGAGGACTGAAGCTTTCTTT. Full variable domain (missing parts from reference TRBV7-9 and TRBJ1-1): DTGVSQNPRHKITKRGQNVTFRCDPISEHNRLYWYRQTLGQGPEFLTYFQNEAQLEKSRLLSDRFSAERPKGSFSTLEIQRTEQGDSAMYLCASSSLTDGRTEAFFGQGTRLTVV.

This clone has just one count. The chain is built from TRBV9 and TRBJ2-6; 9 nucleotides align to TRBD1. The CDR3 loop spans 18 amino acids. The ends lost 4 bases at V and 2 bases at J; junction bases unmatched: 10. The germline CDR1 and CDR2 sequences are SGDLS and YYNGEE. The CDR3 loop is CASSRQGGGAAGANVLTF. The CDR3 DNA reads TGTGCCAGCAGCCGACAGGGGGGCGGGGCTGCTGGGGCCAACGTCCTGACTTTC.

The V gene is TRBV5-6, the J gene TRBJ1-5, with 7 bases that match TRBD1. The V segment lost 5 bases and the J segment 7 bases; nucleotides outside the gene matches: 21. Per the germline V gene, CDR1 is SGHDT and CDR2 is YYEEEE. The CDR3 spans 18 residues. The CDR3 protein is CASSLTHRGISLGQPQHF. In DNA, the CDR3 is TGTGCCAGCAGTCTTACTCACAGGGGAATCTCGTTGGGGCAGCCCCAGCATTTT.

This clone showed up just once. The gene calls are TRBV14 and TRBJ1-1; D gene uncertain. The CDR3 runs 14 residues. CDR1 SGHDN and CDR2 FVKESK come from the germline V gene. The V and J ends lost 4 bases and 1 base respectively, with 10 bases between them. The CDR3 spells CASSPRGGNTEAFF. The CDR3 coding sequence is TGTGCCAGCAGCCCCCGAGGAGGGAACACTGAAGCTTTCTTT.

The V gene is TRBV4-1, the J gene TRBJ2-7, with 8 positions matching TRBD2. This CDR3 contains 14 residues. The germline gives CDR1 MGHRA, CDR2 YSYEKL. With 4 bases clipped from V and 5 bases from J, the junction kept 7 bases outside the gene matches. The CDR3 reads CASSLGLVGNEQYF. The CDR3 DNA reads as TGCGCCAGCAGCCTGGGACTAGTTGGGAACGAGCAGTACTTC.

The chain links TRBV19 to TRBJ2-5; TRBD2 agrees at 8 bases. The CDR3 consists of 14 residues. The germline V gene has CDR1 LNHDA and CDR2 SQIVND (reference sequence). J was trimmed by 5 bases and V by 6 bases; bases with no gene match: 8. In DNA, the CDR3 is TGTGCCAGTAGGGACGGGGGGGCGAGGGAGACCCAGTACTTC. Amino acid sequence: CASRDGGARETQYF.

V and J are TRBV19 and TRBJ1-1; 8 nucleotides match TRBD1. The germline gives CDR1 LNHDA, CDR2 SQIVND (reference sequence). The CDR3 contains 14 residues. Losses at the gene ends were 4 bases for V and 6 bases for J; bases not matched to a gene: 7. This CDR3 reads CASSTQGAQAEAFF. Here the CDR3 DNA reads TGTGCCAGTAGTACCCAGGGGGCGCAGGCTGAAGCTTTCTTT.

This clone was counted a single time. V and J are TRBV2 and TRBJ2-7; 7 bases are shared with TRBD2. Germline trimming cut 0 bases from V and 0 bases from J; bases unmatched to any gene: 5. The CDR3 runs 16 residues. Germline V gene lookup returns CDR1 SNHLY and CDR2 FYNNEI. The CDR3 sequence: CASSEAPAGLSYEQYF. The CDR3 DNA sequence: TGTGCCAGCAGTGAAGCACCAGCGGGACTCTCCTACGAGCAGTACTTC.

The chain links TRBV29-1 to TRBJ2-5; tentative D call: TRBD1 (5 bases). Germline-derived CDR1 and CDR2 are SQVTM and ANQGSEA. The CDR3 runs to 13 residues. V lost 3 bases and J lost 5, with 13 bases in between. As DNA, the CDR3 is TGCAGCGTTGAGGAAGGGGCCGGGGAGACCCAGTACTTC. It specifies CSVEEGAGETQYF.

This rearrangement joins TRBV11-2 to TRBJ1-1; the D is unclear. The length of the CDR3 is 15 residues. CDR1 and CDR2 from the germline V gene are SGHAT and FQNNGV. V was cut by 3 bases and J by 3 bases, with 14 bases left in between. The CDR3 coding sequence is TGTGCCAGCAGCTTCGCTCCGGGGTTGGACACTGAAGCTTTCTTT. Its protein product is CASSFAPGLDTEAFF. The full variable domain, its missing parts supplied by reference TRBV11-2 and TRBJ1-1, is EAGVAQSPRYKIIEKRQSVAFWCNPISGHATLYWYQQILGQGPKLLIQFQNNGVVDDSQLPKDRFSAERLKGVDSTLKIQPAKLEDSAVYLCASSFAPGLDTEAFFGQGTRLTVV.

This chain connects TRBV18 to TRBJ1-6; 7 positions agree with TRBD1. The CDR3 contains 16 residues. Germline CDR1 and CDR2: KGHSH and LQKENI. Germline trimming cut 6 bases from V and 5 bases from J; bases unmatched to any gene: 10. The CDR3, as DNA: TGTGCCAGCTCCCCGAGGCAGGGGGTTGATAATTCACCCCTCCACTTT. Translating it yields CASSPRQGVDNSPLHF.

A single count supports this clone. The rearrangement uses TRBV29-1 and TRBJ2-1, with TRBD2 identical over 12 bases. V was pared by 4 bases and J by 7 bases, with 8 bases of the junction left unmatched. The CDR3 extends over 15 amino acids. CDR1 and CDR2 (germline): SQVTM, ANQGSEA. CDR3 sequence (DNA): TGCAGCGTTGGGAGGCTAGCGGGGGGGCCGAATGAGCAGTTCTTC. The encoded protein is CSVGRLAGGPNEQFF.

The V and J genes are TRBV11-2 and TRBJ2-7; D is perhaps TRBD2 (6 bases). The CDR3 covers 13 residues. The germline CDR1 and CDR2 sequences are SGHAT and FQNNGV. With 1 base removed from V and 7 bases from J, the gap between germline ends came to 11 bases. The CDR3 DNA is TGTGCCAGCAGCTTAGGGACTCGGGGGGAGCAGTACTTC. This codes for CASSLGTRGEQYF.

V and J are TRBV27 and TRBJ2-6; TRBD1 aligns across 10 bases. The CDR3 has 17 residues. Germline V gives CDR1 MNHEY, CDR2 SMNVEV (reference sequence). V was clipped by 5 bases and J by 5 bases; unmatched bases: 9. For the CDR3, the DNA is TGTGCCAGCAGTCCCGGGACAGGGGTGACATGGGCCAACGTCCTGACTTTC. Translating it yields CASSPGTGVTWANVLTF. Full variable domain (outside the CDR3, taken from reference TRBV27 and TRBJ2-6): EAQVTQNPRYLITVTGKKLTVTCSQNMNHEYMSWYRQDPGLGLRQIYYSMNVEVTDKGDVPEGYKVSRKEKRNFPLILESPSPNQTSLYFCASSPGTGVTWANVLTFGAGSRLTVL.

The CDR3 DNA sequence: TGTGCCAGCAGCTTAGGACTAGCGGGGGGCGTACATGAGCAGTTCTTC. Its translation is CASSLGLAGGVHEQFF. The chain has TRBV11-2 and TRBJ2-1; 13 positions agree with TRBD2. The V segment lost 1 base and the J segment 8 bases; nucleotides outside the gene matches: 5. This CDR3 has 16 residues. Germline V lookup: CDR1 SGHAT, CDR2 FQNNGV.

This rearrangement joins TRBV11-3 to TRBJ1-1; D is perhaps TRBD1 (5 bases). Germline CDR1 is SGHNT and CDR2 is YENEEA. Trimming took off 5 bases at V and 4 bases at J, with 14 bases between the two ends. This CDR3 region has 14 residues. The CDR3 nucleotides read TGTGCCAGCAGCCCCGGCATGGGGGGCACTGAAGCTTTCTTT. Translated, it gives CASSPGMGGTEAFF. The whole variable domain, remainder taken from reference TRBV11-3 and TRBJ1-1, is EAGVVQSPRYKIIEKKQPVAFWCNPISGHNTLYWYLQNLGQGPELLIRYENEEAVDDSQLPKDRFSAERLKGVDSTLKIQPAELGDSAVYLCASSPGMGGTEAFFGQGTRLTVV.

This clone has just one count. The CDR3 DNA is TGTGCCAGCAGCTTATGGTTAGGAGGCCCCTACGAGCAGTACTTC. Its translation is CASSLWLGGPYEQYF. The gene calls are TRBV7-2 and TRBJ2-7, with D perhaps TRBD2 (5 bases). Trimming shortened V by 2 bases and J by 2 bases, and 13 bases separated the two germline ends. This CDR3 has 15 amino acids. Germline V gives CDR1 SGHTA, CDR2 FQGNSA.

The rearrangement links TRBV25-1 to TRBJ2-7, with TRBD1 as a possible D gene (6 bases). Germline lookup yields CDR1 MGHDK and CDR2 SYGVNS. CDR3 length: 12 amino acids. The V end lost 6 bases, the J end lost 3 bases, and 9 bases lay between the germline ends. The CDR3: CASSGQIYEQYF. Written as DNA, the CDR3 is TGTGCCAGCAGCGGACAGATCTACGAGCAGTACTTC.

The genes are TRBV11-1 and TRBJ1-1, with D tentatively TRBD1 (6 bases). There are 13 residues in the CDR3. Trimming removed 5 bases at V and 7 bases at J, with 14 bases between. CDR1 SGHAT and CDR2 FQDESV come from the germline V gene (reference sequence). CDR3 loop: CASSLGGYLEAFF. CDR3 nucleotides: TGTGCCAGCAGCCTTGGGGGCTACCTTGAAGCTTTCTTT.